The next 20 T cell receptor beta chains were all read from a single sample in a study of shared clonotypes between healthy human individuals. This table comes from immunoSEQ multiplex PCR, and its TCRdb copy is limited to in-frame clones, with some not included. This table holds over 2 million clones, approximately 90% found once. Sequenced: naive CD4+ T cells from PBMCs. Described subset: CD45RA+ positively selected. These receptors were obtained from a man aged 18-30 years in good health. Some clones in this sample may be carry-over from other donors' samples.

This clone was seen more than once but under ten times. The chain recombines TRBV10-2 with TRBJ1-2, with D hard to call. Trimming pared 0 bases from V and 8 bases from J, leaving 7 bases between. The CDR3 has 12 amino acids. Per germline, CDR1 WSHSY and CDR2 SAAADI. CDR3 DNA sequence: TGCGCCAGCAGTGAGTCTGGGATCGGCTACACCTTC. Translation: CASSESGIGYTF.

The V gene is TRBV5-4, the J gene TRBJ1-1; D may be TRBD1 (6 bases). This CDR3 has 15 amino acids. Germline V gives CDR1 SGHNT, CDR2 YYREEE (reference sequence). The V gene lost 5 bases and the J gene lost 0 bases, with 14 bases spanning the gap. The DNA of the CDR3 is TGTGCCAGCAGGACAAGGGACAAAATGAACACTGAAGCTTTCTTT. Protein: CASRTRDKMNTEAFF.

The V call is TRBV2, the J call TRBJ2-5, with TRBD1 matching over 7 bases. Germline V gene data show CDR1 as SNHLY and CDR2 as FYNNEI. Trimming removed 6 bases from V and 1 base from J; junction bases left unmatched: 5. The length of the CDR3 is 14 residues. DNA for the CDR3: TGTGCCAGCAGCGGGTGGACAGGCCAAGAGACCCAGTACTTC. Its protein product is CASSGWTGQETQYF. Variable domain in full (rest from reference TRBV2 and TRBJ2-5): EPEVTQTPSHQVTQMGQEVILRCVPISNHLYFYWYRQILGQKVEFLVSFYNNEISEKSEIFDDQFSVERPDGSNFTLKIRSTKLEDSAMYFCASSGWTGQETQYFGPGTRLLVL.

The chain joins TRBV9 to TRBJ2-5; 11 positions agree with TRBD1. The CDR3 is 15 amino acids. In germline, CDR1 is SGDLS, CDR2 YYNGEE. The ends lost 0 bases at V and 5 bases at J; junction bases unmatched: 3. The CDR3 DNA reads TGTGCCAGCAGCGTAGTGGGGACAGGGGGTGAGACCCAGTACTTC. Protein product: CASSVVGTGGETQYF.

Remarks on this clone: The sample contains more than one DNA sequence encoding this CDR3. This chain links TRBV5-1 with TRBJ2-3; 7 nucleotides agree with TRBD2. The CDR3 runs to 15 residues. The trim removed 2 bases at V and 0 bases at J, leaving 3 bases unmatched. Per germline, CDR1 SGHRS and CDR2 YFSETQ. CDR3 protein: CASSFSGVSTDTQYF. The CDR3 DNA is TGCGCCAGCAGCTTCAGCGGGGTTAGCACAGATACGCAGTATTTT.

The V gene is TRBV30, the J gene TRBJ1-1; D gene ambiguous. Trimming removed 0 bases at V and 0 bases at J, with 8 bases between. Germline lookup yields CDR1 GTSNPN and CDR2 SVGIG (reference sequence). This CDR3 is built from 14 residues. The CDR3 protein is CAWSVADMNTEAFF. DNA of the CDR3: TGTGCCTGGAGTGTAGCAGACATGAACACTGAAGCTTTCTTT.

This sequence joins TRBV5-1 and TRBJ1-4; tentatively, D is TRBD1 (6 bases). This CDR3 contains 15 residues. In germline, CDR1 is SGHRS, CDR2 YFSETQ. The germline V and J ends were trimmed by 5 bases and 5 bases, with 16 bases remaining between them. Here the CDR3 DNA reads TGCGCCAGCAGTGGAGGGGGGAGCCCGAATGAAAAACTGTTTTTT. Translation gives CASSGGGSPNEKLFF. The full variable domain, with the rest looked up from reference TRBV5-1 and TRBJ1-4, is KAGVTQTPRYLIKTRGQQVTLSCSPISGHRSVSWYQQTPGQGLQFLFEYFSETQRNKGNFPGRFSGRQFSNSRSEMNVSTLELGDSALYLCASSGGGSPNEKLFFGSGTQLSVL.

The CDR3 loop is CASSLTGTPSMVGYTF. The CDR3 DNA sequence: TGTGCCAGCAGTTTAACAGGTACCCCCTCTATGGTAGGCTACACCTTC. The chain uses TRBV28 and TRBJ1-2; TRBD1 might be the D (5 bases). The CDR3 consists of 16 residues. In germline, CDR1 is MDHEN, CDR2 SYDVKM. The ends were cut back, 2 bases at V and 8 bases at J, with 21 bases in the middle.

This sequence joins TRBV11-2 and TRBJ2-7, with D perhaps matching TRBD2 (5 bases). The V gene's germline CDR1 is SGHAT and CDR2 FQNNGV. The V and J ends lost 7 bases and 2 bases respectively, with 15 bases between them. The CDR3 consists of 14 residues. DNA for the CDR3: TGTGCCAGCACCCTGGGGAGCGCTCCCTACGAGCAGTACTTC. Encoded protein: CASTLGSAPYEQYF. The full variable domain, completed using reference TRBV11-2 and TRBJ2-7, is EAGVAQSPRYKIIEKRQSVAFWCNPISGHATLYWYQQILGQGPKLLIQFQNNGVVDDSQLPKDRFSAERLKGVDSTLKIQPAKLEDSAVYLCASTLGSAPYEQYFGPGTRLTVT.

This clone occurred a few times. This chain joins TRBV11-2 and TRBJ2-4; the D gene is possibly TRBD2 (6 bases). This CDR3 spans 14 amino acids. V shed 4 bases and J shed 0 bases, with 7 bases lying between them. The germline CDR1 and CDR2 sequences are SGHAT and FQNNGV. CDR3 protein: CASSSGLAKNIQYF. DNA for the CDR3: TGTGCCAGCAGCTCGGGACTAGCCAAAAACATTCAGTACTTC.

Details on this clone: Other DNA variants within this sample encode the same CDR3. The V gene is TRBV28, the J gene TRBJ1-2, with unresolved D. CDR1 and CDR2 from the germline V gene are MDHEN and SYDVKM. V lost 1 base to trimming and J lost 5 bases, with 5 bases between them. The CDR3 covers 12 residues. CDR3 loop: CASSLSGYGYTF. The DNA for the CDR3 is TGTGCCAGCAGTTTATCCGGGTATGGCTACACCTTC.

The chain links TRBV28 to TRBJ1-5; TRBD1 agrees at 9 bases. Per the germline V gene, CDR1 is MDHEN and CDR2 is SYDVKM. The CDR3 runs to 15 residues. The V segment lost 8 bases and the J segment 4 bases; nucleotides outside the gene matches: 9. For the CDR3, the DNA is TGTGCCAGCCGAATACCGACAGGGGGGAATCAGCCCCAGCATTTT. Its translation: CASRIPTGGNQPQHF.

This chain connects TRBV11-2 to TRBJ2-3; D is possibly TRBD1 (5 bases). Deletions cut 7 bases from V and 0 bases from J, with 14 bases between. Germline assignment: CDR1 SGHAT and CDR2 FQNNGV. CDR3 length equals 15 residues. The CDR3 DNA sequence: TGTGCCAGCACCAAAAGGGGCGTTAGCACAGATACGCAGTATTTT. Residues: CASTKRGVSTDTQYF.

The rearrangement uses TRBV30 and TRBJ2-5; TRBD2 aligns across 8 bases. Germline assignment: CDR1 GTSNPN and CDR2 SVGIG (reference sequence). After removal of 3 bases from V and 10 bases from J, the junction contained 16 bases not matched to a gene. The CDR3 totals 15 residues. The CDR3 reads CAWRAPGLGVEGQYF. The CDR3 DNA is TGTGCCTGGAGGGCTCCGGGACTAGGGGTGGAGGGCCAGTACTTC.

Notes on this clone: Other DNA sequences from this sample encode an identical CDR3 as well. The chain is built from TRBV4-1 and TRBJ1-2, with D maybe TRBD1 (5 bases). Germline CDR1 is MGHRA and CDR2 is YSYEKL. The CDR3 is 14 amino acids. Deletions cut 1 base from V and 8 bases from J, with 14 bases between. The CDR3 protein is CASSQGDRGYGYTF. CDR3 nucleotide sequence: TGCGCCAGCAGCCAAGGCGACAGAGGGTACGGCTACACCTTC.

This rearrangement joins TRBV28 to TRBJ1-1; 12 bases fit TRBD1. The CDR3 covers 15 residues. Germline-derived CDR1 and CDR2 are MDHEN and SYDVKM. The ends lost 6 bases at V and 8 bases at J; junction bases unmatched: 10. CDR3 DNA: TGTGCCAGCAGGGGGCTGGGACAGGGGGCTTCCGAAGCTTTCTTT. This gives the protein CASRGLGQGASEAFF. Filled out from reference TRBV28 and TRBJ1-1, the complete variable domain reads DVKVTQSSRYLVKRTGEKVFLECVQDMDHENMFWYRQDPGLGLRLIYFSYDVKMKEKGDIPEGYSVSREKKERFSLILESASTNQTSMYLCASRGLGQGASEAFFGQGTRLTVV.

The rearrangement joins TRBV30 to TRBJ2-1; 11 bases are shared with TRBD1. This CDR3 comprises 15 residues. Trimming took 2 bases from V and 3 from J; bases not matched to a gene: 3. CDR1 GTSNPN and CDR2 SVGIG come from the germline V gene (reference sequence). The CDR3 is CAWSYGTGGYNEQFF. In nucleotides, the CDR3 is TGTGCCTGGAGTTATGGGACAGGGGGCTACAATGAGCAGTTCTTC.

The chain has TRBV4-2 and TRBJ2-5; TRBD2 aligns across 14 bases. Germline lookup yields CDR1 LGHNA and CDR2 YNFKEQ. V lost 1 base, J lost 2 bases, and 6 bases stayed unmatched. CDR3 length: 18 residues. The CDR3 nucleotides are TGTGCCAGCAGCCAAGGACTAGCGGGAGGGCGGTCACAAGAGACCCAGTACTTC. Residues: CASSQGLAGGRSQETQYF.

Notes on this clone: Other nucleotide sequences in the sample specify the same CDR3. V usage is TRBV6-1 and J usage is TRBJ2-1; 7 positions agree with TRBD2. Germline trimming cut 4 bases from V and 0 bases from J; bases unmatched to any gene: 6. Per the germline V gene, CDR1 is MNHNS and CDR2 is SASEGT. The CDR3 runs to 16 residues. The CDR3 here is CASSGRLAGSYNEQFF. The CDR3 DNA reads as TGTGCCAGCAGTGGCCGACTAGCAGGCTCCTACAATGAGCAGTTCTTC.

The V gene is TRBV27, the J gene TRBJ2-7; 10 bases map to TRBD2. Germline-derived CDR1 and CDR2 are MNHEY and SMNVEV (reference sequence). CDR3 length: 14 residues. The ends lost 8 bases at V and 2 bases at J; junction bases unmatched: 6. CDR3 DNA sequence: TGTGCCAGCGGGAGCGGGAGGGGCACCTACGAGCAGTACTTC. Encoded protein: CASGSGRGTYEQYF.